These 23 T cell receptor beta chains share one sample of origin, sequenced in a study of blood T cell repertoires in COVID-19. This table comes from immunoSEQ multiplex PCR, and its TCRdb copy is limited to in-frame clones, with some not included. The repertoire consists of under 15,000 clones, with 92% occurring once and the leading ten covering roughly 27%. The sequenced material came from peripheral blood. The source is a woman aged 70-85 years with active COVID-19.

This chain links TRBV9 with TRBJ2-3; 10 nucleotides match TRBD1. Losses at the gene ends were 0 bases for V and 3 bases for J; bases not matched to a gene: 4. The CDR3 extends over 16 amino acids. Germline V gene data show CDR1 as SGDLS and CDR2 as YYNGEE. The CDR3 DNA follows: TGTGCCAGCAGCGTAGGACCGGGACAGGGGACAGATACGCAGTATTTT. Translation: CASSVGPGQGTDTQYF.

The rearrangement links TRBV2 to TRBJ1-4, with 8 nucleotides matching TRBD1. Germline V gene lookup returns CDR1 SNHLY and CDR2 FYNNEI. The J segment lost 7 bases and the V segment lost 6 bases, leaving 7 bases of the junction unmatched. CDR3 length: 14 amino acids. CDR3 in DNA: TGTGCCAGCAGGAGGACAGGGCTGGGTGAAAAACTGTTTTTT. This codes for CASRRTGLGEKLFF.

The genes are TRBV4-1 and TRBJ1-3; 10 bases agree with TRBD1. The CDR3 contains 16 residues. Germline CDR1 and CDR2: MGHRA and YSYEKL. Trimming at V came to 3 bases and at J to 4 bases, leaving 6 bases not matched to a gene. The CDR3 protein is CASSQMGQGLGNTIYF. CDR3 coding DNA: TGCGCCAGCAGCCAGATGGGACAGGGGCTAGGAAACACCATATATTTT.

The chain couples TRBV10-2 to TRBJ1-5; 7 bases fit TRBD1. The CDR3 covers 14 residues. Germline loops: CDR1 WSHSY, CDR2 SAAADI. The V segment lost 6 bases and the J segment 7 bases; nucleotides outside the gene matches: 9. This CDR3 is CASSLGQVGQPQHF. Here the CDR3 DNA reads TGCGCCAGCAGCCTAGGACAGGTGGGCCAGCCCCAGCATTTT.

CDR3 coding DNA: TGTGCCAGCAGCGTAGATAGCGGGAGGGCCAGTGGGCAGTATTTT. Encoded protein: CASSVDSGRASGQYF. The rearrangement links TRBV9 to TRBJ2-3; TRBD2 matches 11 bases. J lost 11 bases, V lost 0 bases, and 8 bases had no gene match. The germline gives CDR1 SGDLS, CDR2 YYNGEE. CDR3 size: 15 residues.

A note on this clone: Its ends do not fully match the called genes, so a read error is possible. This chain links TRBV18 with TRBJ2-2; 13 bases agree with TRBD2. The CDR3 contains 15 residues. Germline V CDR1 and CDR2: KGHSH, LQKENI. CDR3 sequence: CASSGTSGNAGELFF. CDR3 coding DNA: TGTGCCAGCTCCGGGACTAGCGGGAACGCCGGGGAGCTGTTTTTT. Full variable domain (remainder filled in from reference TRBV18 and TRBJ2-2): NAGVMQNPRHLVRRRGQEARLRCSPMKGHSHVYWYRQLPEEGLKFMVYLQKENIIDESGMPKERFSAEFPKEGPSILRIQQVVRGDSAAYFCASSGTSGNAGELFFGEGSRLTVL.

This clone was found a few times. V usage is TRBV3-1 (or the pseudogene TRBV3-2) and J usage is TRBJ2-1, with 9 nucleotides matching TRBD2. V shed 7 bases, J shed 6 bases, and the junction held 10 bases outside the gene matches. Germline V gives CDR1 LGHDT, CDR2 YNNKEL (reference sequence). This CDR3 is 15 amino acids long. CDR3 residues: CASTLAGRGRNEQFF. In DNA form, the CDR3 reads TGTGCCAGCACCCTAGCGGGAAGGGGTCGCAATGAGCAGTTCTTC.

This CDR3 is CASSQDSNTEAFF. CDR3 bases: TGTGCCAGCAGTCAGGACAGCAACACTGAAGCTTTCTTT. The J gene is TRBJ1-1, the V gene TRBV12-3 or TRBV12-4; D might be TRBD1 (6 bases). The CDR3 runs 13 residues. Deletions cut 5 bases from V and 2 bases from J, with 9 bases between.

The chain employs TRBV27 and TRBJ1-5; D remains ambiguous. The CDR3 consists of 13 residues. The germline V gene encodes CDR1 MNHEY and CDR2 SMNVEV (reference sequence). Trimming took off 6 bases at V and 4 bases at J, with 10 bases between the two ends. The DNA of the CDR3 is TGTGCCAGCAGCCCCCGGGAGAATCAGCCCCAGCATTTT. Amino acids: CASSPRENQPQHF.

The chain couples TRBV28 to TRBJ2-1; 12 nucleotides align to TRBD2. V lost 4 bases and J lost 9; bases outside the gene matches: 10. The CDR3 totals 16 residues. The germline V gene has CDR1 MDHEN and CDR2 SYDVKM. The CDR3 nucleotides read TGTGCCAGCAGTTCATCCGGACTAGCGGGATCACTTGAGCAGTTCTTC. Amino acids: CASSSSGLAGSLEQFF.

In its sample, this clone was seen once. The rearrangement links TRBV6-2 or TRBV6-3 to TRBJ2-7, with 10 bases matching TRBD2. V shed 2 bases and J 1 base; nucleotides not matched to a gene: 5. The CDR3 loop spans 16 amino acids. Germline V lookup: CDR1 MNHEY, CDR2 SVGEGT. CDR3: CASSYDLLAGSYEQYF. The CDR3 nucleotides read TGTGCCAGCAGTTACGACCTACTAGCGGGGTCCTACGAGCAGTACTTC.

The CDR3 sequence is CASSLVPTDYGYTF. The CDR3 DNA follows: TGTGCCAGCAGCTTAGTTCCGACAGACTATGGCTACACCTTC. V gene TRBV7-2 combines with J gene TRBJ1-2; a weak D match, TRBD1 (5 bases). CDR3 length: 14 amino acids. V was trimmed by 1 base and J by 3 bases, leaving 9 bases between them. Per the germline V gene, CDR1 is SGHTA and CDR2 is FQGNSA.

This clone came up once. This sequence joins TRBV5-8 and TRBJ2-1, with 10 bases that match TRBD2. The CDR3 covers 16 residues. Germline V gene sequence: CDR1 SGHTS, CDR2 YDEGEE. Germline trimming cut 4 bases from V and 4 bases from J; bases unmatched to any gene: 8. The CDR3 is CASSPTGTSDYNEQFF. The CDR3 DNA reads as TGTGCCAGCAGCCCGACCGGGACTAGCGATTACAATGAGCAGTTCTTC.

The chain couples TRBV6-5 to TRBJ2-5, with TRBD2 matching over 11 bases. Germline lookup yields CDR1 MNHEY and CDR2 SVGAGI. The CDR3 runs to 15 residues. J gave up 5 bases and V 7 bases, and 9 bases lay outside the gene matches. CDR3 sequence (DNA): TGTGCCAGCACCCCACTAGCGGGAGTGGAGGAGACCCAGTACTTC. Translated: CASTPLAGVEETQYF.

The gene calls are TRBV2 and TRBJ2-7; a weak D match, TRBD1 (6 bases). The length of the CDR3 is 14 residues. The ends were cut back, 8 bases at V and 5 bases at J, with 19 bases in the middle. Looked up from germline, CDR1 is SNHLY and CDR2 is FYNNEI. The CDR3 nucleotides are TGTGCCAGCCAGGACAGCTACTCCGGGCACGAGCAGTACTTC. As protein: CASQDSYSGHEQYF.

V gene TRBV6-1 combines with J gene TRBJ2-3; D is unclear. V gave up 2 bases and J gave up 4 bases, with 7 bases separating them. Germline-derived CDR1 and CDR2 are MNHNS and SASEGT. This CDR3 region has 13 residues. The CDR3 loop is CASSEIYPDTQYF. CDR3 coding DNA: TGTGCCAGCAGTGAAATCTACCCAGATACGCAGTATTTT.

CDR3 coding DNA: TGTGCCAGCAGTCGGGACATCTCCTACGAGCAGTACTTC. Protein sequence: CASSRDISYEQYF. This sequence joins TRBV6-5 and TRBJ2-7, with a weak D call TRBD1 (6 bases). V lost 5 bases to trimming and J lost 0 bases, with 8 bases between them. Germline values: CDR1 MNHEY, CDR2 SVGAGI. CDR3 length: 13 amino acids.

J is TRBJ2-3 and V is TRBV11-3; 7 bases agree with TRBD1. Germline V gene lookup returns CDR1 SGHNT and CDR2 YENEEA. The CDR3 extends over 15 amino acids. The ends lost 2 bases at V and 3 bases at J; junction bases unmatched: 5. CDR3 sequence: CASSLRTGITDTQYF. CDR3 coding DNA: TGTGCCAGCAGCTTACGGACAGGAATTACAGATACGCAGTATTTT.

In DNA form, the CDR3 reads TGTGCCAGCAGCCAAGAGACTAGATATGGACTGTTTTTT. Amino acids: CASSQETRYGLFF. The rearrangement links TRBV3-1 (or the pseudogene TRBV3-2) to TRBJ2-2; possibly TRBD2 for D (6 bases). CDR1 is LGHDT and CDR2 is YNNKEL in the germline V gene (reference sequence). This CDR3 has 13 amino acids. Trimming stripped 0 bases from V and 14 bases from J, with 13 bases between.

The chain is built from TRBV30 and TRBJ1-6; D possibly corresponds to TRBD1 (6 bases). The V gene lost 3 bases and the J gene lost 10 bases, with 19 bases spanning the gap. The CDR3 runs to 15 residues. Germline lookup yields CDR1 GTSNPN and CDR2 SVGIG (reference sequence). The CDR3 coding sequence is TGTGCCTGGAGAGGCGGTGAGGGGGTAGGATCACCCCTCCACTTT. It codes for CAWRGGEGVGSPLHF. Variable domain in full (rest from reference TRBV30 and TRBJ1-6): SQTIHQWPATLVQPVGSPLSLECTVEGTSNPNLYWYRQAAGRGLQLLFYSVGIGQISSEVPQNLSASRPQDRQFILSSKKLLLSDSGFYLCAWRGGEGVGSPLHFGNGTRLTVT.

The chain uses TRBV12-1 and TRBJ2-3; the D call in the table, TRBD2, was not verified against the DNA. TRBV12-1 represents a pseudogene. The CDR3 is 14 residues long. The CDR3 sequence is CASSFTAGRDTQYF. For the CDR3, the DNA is TGTGCCAGCAGCTTTACCGCTGGGAGGGATACGCAGTATTTT.

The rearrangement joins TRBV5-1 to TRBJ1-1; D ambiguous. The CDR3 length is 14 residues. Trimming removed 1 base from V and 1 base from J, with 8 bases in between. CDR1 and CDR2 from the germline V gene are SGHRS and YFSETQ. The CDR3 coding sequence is TGCGCCAGCAGCTTGAGCGGGGAGAACACTGAAGCTTTCTTT. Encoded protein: CASSLSGENTEAFF.

The CDR3 reads CASSQTDRVAFF. CDR3 DNA: TGTGCCAGCAGCCAAACAGACAGGGTTGCTTTCTTT. The rearrangement joins TRBV4-2 to TRBJ1-1; 7 bases fit TRBD1. This CDR3 comprises 12 residues. CDR1 LGHNA and CDR2 YNFKEQ come from the germline V gene. V lost 2 bases to trimming and J lost 11 bases; unmatched junction nucleotides: 5.